This T cell receptor (beta chain) is drawn from a study of cytomegalovirus exposure and HLA in healthy donors. The PCR contained 60 Vbeta and 13 Jbeta primers. The table came from immunoSEQ multiplex PCR; TCRdb's copy has only in-frame clones and leaves some out. The sample includes some 87,000 clones, roughly 80% of them seen just once. The V gene end was trimmed by 1 base and the J gene end by 11 bases; junction bases not matched to a gene: 6. Germline values: CDR1 SGHRS, CDR2 YFSETQ. CDR3 size: 13 residues. The V gene is TRBV5-1, the J gene TRBJ2-1; 7 bases agree with TRBD1. What was sequenced was PBMCs. The source of this sequence is a woman in her 40s in good health and CMV-seropositive. The CDR3 region has the DNA TGCGCCAGCAGCTTGATGGGACAGACTAAGCAGTTCTTC. It is translated as CASSLMGQTKQFF.